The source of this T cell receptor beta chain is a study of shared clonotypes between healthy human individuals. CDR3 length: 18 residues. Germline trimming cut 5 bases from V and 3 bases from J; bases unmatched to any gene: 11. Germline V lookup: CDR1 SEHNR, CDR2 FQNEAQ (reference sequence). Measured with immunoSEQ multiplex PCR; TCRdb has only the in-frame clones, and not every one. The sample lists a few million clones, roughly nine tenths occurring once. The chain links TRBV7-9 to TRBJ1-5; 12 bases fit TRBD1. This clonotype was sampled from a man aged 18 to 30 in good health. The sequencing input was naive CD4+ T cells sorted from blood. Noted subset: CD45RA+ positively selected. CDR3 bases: TGTGCCAGCAGCCAGGGACAGGGGGCGGTTCAGGACAATCAGCCCCAGCATTTT. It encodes CASSQGQGAVQDNQPQHF.